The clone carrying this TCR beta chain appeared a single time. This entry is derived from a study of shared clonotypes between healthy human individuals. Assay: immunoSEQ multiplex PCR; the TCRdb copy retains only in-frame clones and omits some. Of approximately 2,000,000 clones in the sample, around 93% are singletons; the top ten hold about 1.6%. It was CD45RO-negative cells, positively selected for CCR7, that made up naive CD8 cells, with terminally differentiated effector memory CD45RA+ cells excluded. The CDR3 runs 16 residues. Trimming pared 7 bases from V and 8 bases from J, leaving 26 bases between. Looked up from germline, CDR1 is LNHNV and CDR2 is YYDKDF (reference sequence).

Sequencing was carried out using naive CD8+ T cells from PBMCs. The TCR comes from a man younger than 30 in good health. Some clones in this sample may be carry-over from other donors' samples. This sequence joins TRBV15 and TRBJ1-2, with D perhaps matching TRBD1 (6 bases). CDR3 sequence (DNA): TGTGCCACCACTCCGGGGGGCAGGGCGCTTACGCGGGGCTACACCTTC. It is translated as CATTPGGRALTRGYTF.